Listed below are T cell receptor beta chains from one sample, sequenced in a study of CD8 T cells in Susac syndrome. TCRdb re-analysed the immunoSEQ multiplex PCR reads in MiXCR, keeping a single row per CDR3 protein. The sample consists of about 150,000 distinct CDR3 sequences, around 95% of them appearing once. Sequencing was carried out using CD8+ T cells from PBMCs. These receptors came from a human donor with multiple sclerosis. Each CDR3 is given with its conserved first and last residue. Each record gives: clone size, J gene, D gene, V gene, CDR3 protein, CDR3 DNA. D genes are given only for firm matches. Size values are once, few and many counts, or a class for expanded clones, and some rows have none.

. TRBJ1-1 . TRBV5-1 CASSGDLTPEAFF TGCGCCAGCAGCGGGGACCTCACCCCTGAAGCTTTCTTT
. TRBJ2-7 TRBD1 TRBV2 CASEGQLSYEQYF TGTGCCAGCGAGGGACAGCTGTCCTACGAGCAGTACTTC
. TRBJ2-3 . TRBV24-1 CATSDQIGVSTDTQYF TGTGCCACCAGTGATCAGATCGGGGTCAGCACAGATACGCAGTATTTT
. TRBJ1-2 TRBD1 TRBV20-1 CSARDLETGLNYGYTF TGCAGTGCTAGAGATCTGGAGACAGGGTTAAACTATGGCTACACCTTC
once TRBJ1-2 . TRBV5-1 CASSLEQHDNYGYTF TGCGCCAGCAGCTTGGAACAGCACGATAACTATGGCTACACCTTC
. TRBJ2-5 TRBD1 TRBV24-1 CATSDLRQGNEETQYF TGTGCCACCAGTGATTTGAGACAGGGAAATGAGGAGACCCAGTACTTC
. TRBJ2-5 . TRBV6-1 CASSPKVRPVLQETQYF TGTGCCAGCAGCCCTAAAGTTCGGCCCGTTCTACAAGAGACCCAGTACTTC
. TRBJ2-1 . TRBV5-1 CASSNRQALGEQFF TGCGCCAGCAGCAATAGACAGGCTTTAGGTGAGCAGTTCTTC
. TRBJ1-3 . TRBV7-9 CASSSDRYGNTIYF TGTGCCAGCAGCTCGGACAGATACGGAAACACCATATATTTT
. TRBJ1-6 TRBD1 TRBV12-3/TRBV12-4 CASSFAGGMDSPLHF TGTGCCAGCAGTTTTGCAGGGGGCATGGATTCACCCCTCCACTTT
. TRBJ2-7 . TRBV30 CAWRPGGYEQYF TGTGCCTGGAGACCAGGTGGCTACGAGCAGTACTTC
. TRBJ2-2 . TRBV30 CAWSPSRGKNTGELFF TGTGCCTGGAGTCCCTCCAGGGGAAAGAACACCGGGGAGCTGTTTTTT
. TRBJ2-1 TRBD1 TRBV12-5 CASGPGQGRVSYNEQFF TGTGCTAGTGGTCCCGGACAGGGGCGGGTTTCCTACAATGAGCAGTTCTTC
. TRBJ2-6 TRBD1 TRBV3-1 CASSQSFGQGKSGANVLTF TGTGCCAGCAGCCAATCCTTCGGACAGGGAAAGTCTGGGGCCAACGTCCTGACTTTC
. TRBJ2-1 TRBD2 TRBV29-1 CSVVPAGGLNEQFF TGCAGCGTTGTACCAGCGGGGGGGCTCAATGAGCAGTTCTTC
. TRBJ2-7 . TRBV28 CASSPFPPTLLTYEQYF TGTGCCAGCAGTCCCTTCCCGCCAACCTTGCTAACCTACGAGCAGTACTTC
. TRBJ1-2 . TRBV27 CASKSGANYGYTF TGTGCCAGCAAAAGTGGGGCTAACTATGGCTACACCTTC
. TRBJ1-2 TRBD1 TRBV15 CATGQGASDYGYTF TGTGCCACGGGACAGGGGGCGTCGGACTATGGCTACACCTTC
. TRBJ1-6 . TRBV30 CAWADENRFNSPLHF TGTGCCTGGGCAGACGAAAATCGGTTTAATTCACCCCTCCACTTT
. TRBJ2-2 TRBD2 TRBV7-9 CASSSNGGAFSNTGELFF TGTGCCAGCAGCTCCAACGGGGGGGCCTTTTCCAACACCGGGGAGCTGTTTTTT
. TRBJ1-2 TRBD1 TRBV15 CATSRDLTTGRGLGYTF TGTGCCACCAGCAGAGATTTAACAACCGGAAGGGGGCTTGGCTACACCTTC
. TRBJ2-7 . TRBV13 CASSFLFDEQYF TGTGCCAGCAGCTTTCTATTTGACGAGCAGTACTTC
. TRBJ2-1 . TRBV30 CAWSEGIEQFF TGTGCCTGGAGCGAAGGGATTGAGCAGTTCTTC
. TRBJ1-2 . TRBV2 CASSEVDSSGYTF TGTGCCAGCAGTGAAGTGGACAGTAGCGGCTACACCTTC
. TRBJ1-1 . TRBV23-1 CASSTRGQGMEAFF TGCGCCAGCAGCACCCGCGGGCAGGGGATGGAAGCTTTCTTT
. TRBJ2-7 . TRBV7-9 CASSSGSTGLREQYF TGTGCCAGCAGTTCGGGATCAACAGGGTTACGCGAGCAGTACTTC
. TRBJ2-1 . TRBV7-9 CAITTGGSYNEQFF TGTGCCATCACGACAGGCGGCTCCTACAATGAGCAGTTCTTC
. TRBJ2-1 . TRBV5-6 CASSHPMREEQFF TGTGCCAGCAGCCACCCTATGAGGGAAGAGCAGTTCTTC
. TRBJ2-1 . TRBV15 CATSRVGGSYNEQFF TGTGCCACCAGCAGAGTCGGAGGCTCCTACAATGAGCAGTTCTTC
. TRBJ2-2 . TRBV12-3/TRBV12-4 CASSFRGRNTGELFF TGTGCCAGCAGTTTTCGTGGGCGAAACACCGGGGAGCTGTTTTTT
once TRBJ2-3 TRBD2 TRBV13 CASSVEAGTPTDTQYF TGTGCCAGCAGCGTGGAAGCGGGGACCCCCACAGATACGCAGTATTTT
. TRBJ1-6 TRBD1 TRBV4-3 CASSPTGGTGNSPLHF TGCGCCAGCAGCCCGACCGGGGGGACAGGAAATTCACCCCTCCACTTT
. TRBJ2-7 . TRBV27 CASSATGYEQYF TGTGCCAGCAGTGCCACTGGCTACGAGCAGTACTTC
once TRBJ1-2 TRBD1 TRBV5-6 CASSPGQGSGYTF TGTGCCAGCAGCCCGGGACAGGGAAGTGGCTACACCTTC
once TRBJ1-2 . TRBV20-1 CSARDPVGRLANYGYTF TGCAGTGCTAGAGACCCAGTGGGCAGGCTCGCTAACTATGGCTACACCTTC
once TRBJ2-7 . TRBV11-2 CASSWGGEQYF TGTGCCAGCAGCTGGGGCGGCGAGCAGTACTTC
. TRBJ1-1 . TRBV9 CASSVGDRDTEAFF TGTGCCAGCAGCGTTGGGGATCGCGACACTGAAGCTTTCTTT
. TRBJ2-5 TRBD1 TRBV4-1 CASSPPGGQGQETQYF TGCGCCAGCAGCCCACCAGGGGGACAGGGACAAGAGACCCAGTACTTC
. TRBJ2-1 TRBD1 TRBV20-1 CSAPSGQGQTFSSYNEQFF TGCAGTGCTCCGTCGGGACAGGGACAAACATTCTCCTCCTACAATGAGCAGTTCTTC
. TRBJ2-7 . TRBV20-1 CSAVRDTGMYEQYF TGCAGTGCAGTTCGGGACACGGGAATGTACGAGCAGTACTTC
. TRBJ2-5 TRBD2 TRBV6-1 CASSRLAGPQETQYF TGTGCCAGCAGCAGACTAGCGGGGCCACAAGAGACCCAGTACTTC
. TRBJ1-1 . TRBV29-1 CSVEGGYEAFF TGCAGCGTTGAGGGAGGGTATGAAGCTTTCTTT
once TRBJ2-7 TRBD1 TRBV29-1 CSVEVGTGYEQYF TGCAGCGTTGAAGTAGGGACAGGTTACGAGCAGTACTTC
. TRBJ2-7 TRBD1 TRBV2 CASSSGQGKLKGEQYF TGTGCCAGCAGTTCCGGACAGGGGAAGTTGAAAGGAGAGCAGTACTTC
. TRBJ1-1 . TRBV2 CASSAGVAFF TGTGCCAGCAGTGCAGGGGTAGCTTTCTTT
. TRBJ1-1 . TRBV29-1 CQTSRGTNTEAFF TGCCAAACATCAAGGGGGACGAACACTGAAGCTTTCTTT
. TRBJ2-2 . TRBV9 CASSELDTGELFF TGTGCCAGCAGCGAACTAGACACCGGGGAGCTGTTTTTT
. TRBJ2-7 TRBD1 TRBV28 CASSLVIVGDRTYEQYF TGTGCCAGCAGTTTAGTCATTGTCGGGGACAGAACCTACGAGCAGTACTTC